One and the same sample provided the 18 T cell receptor beta chains below, sequenced in a study of a mutant IDH1 vaccine in newly diagnosed glioma. Time point defined: week 11, during vaccination. What each vaccine dose contained was 300 ug of mutant IDH1 20-mer peptide, accompanied by topical imiquimod. No antigens are known for them. Produced via immunoSEQ multiplex PCR; TCRdb's table is partial and in-frame only. The sample has some 52,000 clones, about 91% seen once. The sample was PBMCs, taken from a glioma patient whose treatment included an IDH1 peptide vaccine. Every receptor here comes from a man in his forties or fifties with glioma.

This clone was seen just once. The genes are TRBV28 and TRBJ2-1, with 7 bases matching TRBD1. Germline V lookup: CDR1 MDHEN, CDR2 SYDVKM. Germline trimming cut 3 bases from V and 8 bases from J; bases unmatched to any gene: 4. CDR3 size: 13 residues. The DNA for the CDR3 is TGTGCCAGCAGTTTCCTACAGGGGTATGAGCAGTTCTTC. Translation gives CASSFLQGYEQFF. The whole variable domain, filled in from reference TRBV28 and TRBJ2-1, reads DVKVTQSSRYLVKRTGEKVFLECVQDMDHENMFWYRQDPGLGLRLIYFSYDVKMKEKGDIPEGYSVSREKKERFSLILESASTNQTSMYLCASSFLQGYEQFFGPGTRLTVL.

The V and J genes are TRBV2 and TRBJ2-5; D remains ambiguous. Germline lookup yields CDR1 SNHLY and CDR2 FYNNEI. The CDR3 length is 16 residues. The V gene lost 2 bases and the J gene lost 5 bases, with 18 bases spanning the gap. The CDR3, as DNA: TGTGCCAGCAGTGAATCGCCCCCCGGGCCTGGGGAGACCCAGTACTTC. Translated, it gives CASSESPPGPGETQYF. Supplemented by reference TRBV2 and TRBJ2-5, the full variable domain reads EPEVTQTPSHQVTQMGQEVILRCVPISNHLYFYWYRQILGQKVEFLVSFYNNEISEKSEIFDDQFSVERPDGSNFTLKIRSTKLEDSAMYFCASSESPPGPGETQYFGPGTRLLVL.

The gene calls are TRBV19 and TRBJ1-4; 9 bases are shared with TRBD1. Germline values: CDR1 LNHDA, CDR2 SQIVND (reference sequence). The CDR3 has 15 amino acids. V trimming: 5 bases; J trimming: 10 bases; junction bases outside the gene matches: 11. The CDR3, as DNA: TGTGCCAGTAGTTCCGCCCCGGGACAGGGCGGAAAACTGTTTTTT. Protein product: CASSSAPGQGGKLFF.

The rearrangement uses TRBV6-5 and TRBJ2-7; 9 nucleotides line up with TRBD2. Germline V gives CDR1 MNHEY, CDR2 SVGAGI. Unmatched junction bases numbered 9, after V lost 6 bases and J lost 6 bases. CDR3 length equals 14 residues. The CDR3 is CASRQGGGAAEQYF. The CDR3 DNA reads as TGTGCCAGCAGACAAGGCGGGGGGGCCGCCGAGCAGTACTTC.

The chain is built from TRBV18 and TRBJ1-1; D not resolved. V was clipped by 2 bases and J by 4 bases, with 11 bases between them. Germline CDR1 and CDR2: KGHSH and LQKENI. This CDR3 has 14 amino acids. CDR3 coding DNA: TGTGCCAGCTCACCAAACGGATTCATCACTGAAGCTTTCTTT. This codes for CASSPNGFITEAFF.

The rearrangement links TRBV7-6 to TRBJ2-5; TRBD1 aligns across 8 bases. Germline V CDR1 and CDR2: SGHVS, FNYEAQ. Trimming removed 2 bases from V and 3 bases from J; junction bases left unmatched: 11. The CDR3 length is 17 residues. The CDR3 region has the DNA TGTGCCAGCAGCTTACCCAAGGAGGACAGGGCGAAAGAGACCCAGTACTTC. Amino acids: CASSLPKEDRAKETQYF.

The chain employs TRBV9 and TRBJ2-6; TRBD2 might be the D (5 bases). The CDR3 is made up of 17 amino acids. In germline, CDR1 is SGDLS, CDR2 YYNGEE. Trimming took off 3 bases at V and 1 base at J, with 14 bases between the two ends. The CDR3 is CASSASPGVSGANVLTF. The CDR3 region has the DNA TGTGCCAGCAGCGCCTCCCCCGGGGTTTCTGGGGCCAACGTCCTGACTTTC. Combining the CDR3 with reference TRBV9 and TRBJ2-6 gives the whole variable domain DSGVTQTPKHLITATGQRVTLRCSPRSGDLSVYWYQQSLDQGLQFLIQYYNGEERAKGNILERFSAQQFPDLHSELNLSSLELGDSALYFCASSASPGVSGANVLTFGAGSRLTVL.

The rearrangement joins TRBV19 to TRBJ1-2, with 8 bases that match TRBD1. The CDR3 consists of 14 residues. Germline CDR1 LNHDA, CDR2 SQIVND (reference sequence). J was trimmed by 2 bases and V by 7 bases; bases with no gene match: 6. The CDR3 protein is CASIRTGWNYGYTF. The CDR3 DNA sequence: TGTGCCAGTATCAGGACAGGGTGGAACTATGGCTACACCTTC. The variable domain in full, completed from reference TRBV19 and TRBJ1-2, reads DGGITQSPKYLFRKEGQNVTLSCEQNLNHDAMYWYRQDPGQGLRLIYYSQIVNDFQKGDIAEGYSVSREKKESFPLTVTSAQKNPTAFYLCASIRTGWNYGYTFGSGTRLTVV.

This CDR3 is CASSLSPNEKLFF. The CDR3 DNA follows: TGTGCCAGCAGCTTATCCCCAAATGAAAAACTGTTTTTT. The chain couples TRBV7-6 to TRBJ1-4; D uncertain. The V end was cut by 2 bases, the J end by 5 bases, with 6 bases between. CDR3 size: 13 residues. Germline V lookup: CDR1 SGHVS, CDR2 FNYEAQ. The entire variable domain, with the rest obtained from reference TRBV7-6 and TRBJ1-4, is as follows: GAGVSQSPRYKVTKRGQDVALRCDPISGHVSLYWYRQALGQGPEFLTYFNYEAQQDKSGLPNDRFSAERPEGSISTLTIQRTEQRDSAMYRCASSLSPNEKLFFGSGTQLSVL.

This sequence joins TRBV4-1 and TRBJ1-2; D ambiguous. The V and J ends lost 0 bases and 6 bases respectively, with 17 bases between them. Germline CDR1 reads MGHRA; CDR2 reads YSYEKL. There are 16 residues in the CDR3. Here the CDR3 DNA reads TGCGCCAGCAGCCAAGATCGGCCCATACTTCTTGATGGCTACACCTTC. Its translation is CASSQDRPILLDGYTF.

The chain combines TRBV15 with TRBJ1-3, with 8 bases matching TRBD1. The V gene end was trimmed by 0 bases and the J gene end by 0 bases; junction bases not matched to a gene: 1. CDR1 and CDR2 from the germline V gene are LNHNV and YYDKDF (reference sequence). The CDR3 is 16 residues long. CDR3: CATSRETGASGNTIYF. The CDR3 DNA follows: TGTGCCACCAGCAGAGAGACAGGGGCCTCTGGAAACACCATATATTTT.

The rearrangement joins TRBV28 to TRBJ2-7, with D perhaps TRBD1 (6 bases). The CDR3 runs to 15 residues. Per the germline V gene, CDR1 is MDHEN and CDR2 is SYDVKM. V lost 8 bases and J 6 bases, leaving 23 bases between the germline ends. CDR3 residues: CASVALGARGGEQYF. Here the CDR3 DNA reads TGTGCCAGCGTAGCTCTGGGTGCCAGGGGTGGCGAGCAGTACTTC.

Regarding this clone: The same CDR3 can be traced to other DNA sequences in this sample. The chain employs TRBV7-9 and TRBJ2-7, with TRBD1 matching 7 bases. The germline V gene has CDR1 SEHNR and CDR2 FQNEAQ (reference sequence). The trim removed 4 bases at V and 3 bases at J, leaving 12 bases unmatched. The CDR3 runs 16 residues. The CDR3 spells CASSSSFLGQSYEQYF. The CDR3 DNA follows: TGTGCCAGCAGCTCCTCTTTCCTGGGACAGAGCTACGAGCAGTACTTC.

The rearrangement links TRBV5-1 to TRBJ2-5; the D gene could be TRBD1 or TRBD2 (5 bases each). Per germline, CDR1 SGHRS and CDR2 YFSETQ. The CDR3 consists of 14 residues. V was cut by 3 bases and J by 4 bases, with 13 bases left in between. CDR3 residues: CASSSGALGETQYF. CDR3 DNA: TGCGCCAGCAGCTCCGGGGCCCTGGGAGAGACCCAGTACTTC.

This sequence joins TRBV7-9 and TRBJ2-7; 7 bases match TRBD1. Trimming at V came to 4 bases and at J to 5 bases, leaving 5 bases not matched to a gene. This CDR3 comprises 13 residues. Germline-derived CDR1 and CDR2 are SEHNR and FQNEAQ (reference sequence). The CDR3 nucleotides are TGTGCCAGCAGCTCGACAGGGCCCCACGAGCAGTACTTC. Translated: CASSSTGPHEQYF.

The CDR3 sequence is CSVEIPGITYEQYF. CDR3 nucleotides: TGCAGCGTTGAAATCCCAGGGATAACCTACGAGCAGTACTTC. V is TRBV29-1 and J is TRBJ2-7, with D tentatively TRBD1 (5 bases). Per germline, CDR1 SQVTM and CDR2 ANQGSEA. Trimming removed 2 bases from V and 2 bases from J, with 13 bases in between. The CDR3 length is 14 residues.

The rearrangement uses TRBV30 and TRBJ1-1; D is perhaps TRBD1 (5 bases). Trimming pared 8 bases from V and 5 bases from J, leaving 21 bases between. The CDR3 extends over 14 amino acids. Per germline, CDR1 GTSNPN and CDR2 SVGIG (reference sequence). CDR3 loop: CAGHPIRRRTEAFF. DNA for the CDR3: TGTGCCGGACACCCCATACGCCGGAGGACTGAAGCTTTCTTT.

The J gene is TRBJ2-5, the V gene TRBV28; D not certain. V was pared by 6 bases and J by 4 bases, with 15 bases between. This CDR3 is 14 amino acids long. Germline V gene lookup returns CDR1 MDHEN and CDR2 SYDVKM. CDR3 bases: TGTGCCAGCAGCGACCAACGGGCTCTAGAGACCCAGTACTTC. Translation: CASSDQRALETQYF.